This T cell receptor beta chain was sequenced in a study of blood T cell repertoires in COVID-19. This clone was counted once. The CDR3 runs to 14 residues. V lost 0 bases to trimming and J lost 7 bases, with 12 bases between them. Germline CDR1 is SGHAT and CDR2 is FQNNGV. Only in-frame clones appear in the TCRdb table, and some are missing; sequencing was by immunoSEQ multiplex PCR. The sample lists some 190,000 clones, less than 80% occurring once. This sequence was found in a woman aged 50 to 60 with acute or convalescent COVID-19. The rearrangement uses TRBV11-2 and TRBJ1-2; TRBD1 is a possible D gene (5 bases). The sequenced sample was peripheral blood. CDR3 DNA: TGTGCCAGCAGCTTAGAACCAGGGTCGGGTGGCTACACCTTC. Translating gives CASSLEPGSGGYTF. Using reference TRBV11-2 and TRBJ1-2 for the parts outside the CDR3, the full variable domain is EAGVAQSPRYKIIEKRQSVAFWCNPISGHATLYWYQQILGQGPKLLIQFQNNGVVDDSQLPKDRFSAERLKGVDSTLKIQPAKLEDSAVYLCASSLEPGSGGYTFGSGTRLTVV.